This entry features one T cell receptor (beta chain) sequence. Its recognized antigen is unknown. No much larger clone is present one base from it, and per-base qualities are unavailable. A distance of 5 bases separates the germline ends of V and J, which lose 8 bases and 1 base respectively. Spanning cysteine to phenylalanine, the CDR3 consists of 11 amino acids. Only CDR3 DNA remains: 33 bases, in frame from the first base. The germline V gene (reference sequence) specifies MNHEY as CDR1 and SMNVEV as CDR2. The method was the immunoSEQ multiplex PCR assay. The multiplex PCR relied on a mix of 60 forward primers for TCR Vbeta segments and 13 reverse primers for TCR Jbeta segments. The CDR3 region of rearranged TCR beta genes was amplified from genomic DNA with a multiplex PCR assay. Amplified TCR beta libraries were sequenced as 87-base-pair reads on the Illumina HiSeq System. As for the authors' bioinformatics: A later analysis counted about 80 million unique TCR beta chains across the 690 or so repertoires, and 9.5 million to 11 million of these chains were shared by at least two donors. A nearest-neighbor algorithm error-corrected the raw reads and collapsed the reads into unique sequences, merging closely related sequences to remove PCR and sequencing errors. To assign V, D and J gene segments, CDR3 sequences were aligned to IMGT reference sequences. For a sequence to be retained, a match of at least six nucleotides was required to both a V gene segment and a J gene segment. A rearrangement counted as productive if the CDR3 had no stop codons and remained in frame with V and J, and every other rearrangement counted as non-productive. Following IMGT convention, CDR3 was defined as the stretch from the second conserved V-encoded cysteine to the conserved J-encoded phenylalanine. The earlier analysis of about 610 of the donors excluded any sequence lacking an unambiguous match to a single V gene segment. In an earlier analysis of several hundred of the donors, V segments were called functional above 56.7% productive rearrangements and were called segregating when the between-donor standard deviation exceeded 5%. A statistical classification framework was developed to diagnose cytomegalovirus status using the catalog of TCR beta chain sequences. In a later analysis, TCR nucleotide sequences were compared against IMGT/GENE-DB human TR gene sequences so that V and J genes could be assigned. The TCRdist pipeline was used in a later analysis to assign CDR3 sequences and most-parsimonious VDJ recombination scenarios. In a later analysis, every TCR beta chain was defined by the combination of its CDR3 amino acid sequence and its V-gene family, and reads without a unique V-gene family were dropped. A later analysis removed 450 to 600 highly shared, low-generation-probability nucleotide sequences to deal with suspected cross-contamination and a sequencing artifact. In a later analysis, a clonal expansion index was calculated for each public chain from normalized within-repertoire ranks of inferred template counts. In a later analysis, generation probabilities were computed using a VDJ recombination model fitted to out-of-frame rearrangements, and the results were checked against IGoR. In a later analysis, TCR-TCR, TCR-HLA and TCR-CMV co-occurrence was scored with hypergeometric tests, and a repertoire-size bias correction was applied to TCR pairs. A later analysis estimated false discovery rates by permuting HLA or CMV assignments 20 times. A later analysis grouped co-occurring TCRs with DBSCAN, adding TCRdist sequence similarity when clustering within HLA-allele-positive subsets. Co-occurrence clustering excluded repertoires with fewer than 30,000 or more than 120,000 public chains, plus five with anomalous nucleotide sharing. This is the immuneACCESS table as TCRdb keeps it, with only in-frame sequences that have V and J called. A part of the clones is gone; compared with another copy, unresolved V genes explain less than half, and the rest is unexplained. The V and J calls and clone size are taken from that table; D and trimming were inferred from the DNA. The sample contains 300,000 or so clones, approximately 84% of them found a single time. The leading ten clones occupy roughly 2% of the sample.

The sample is drawn from a study of cytomegalovirus exposure and HLA in healthy donors (dated by TCRdb to the late 2010s). About the investigation overall: According to an earlier analysis of 550 to 700 of the donors, about 190 million T cells yielded roughly 110 million unique TCR beta sequences and approximately 300 Gb of sequence data. The study was designed to test whether signatures of past pathogen exposure could be identified by cataloging public T cell receptors. Four or five DR-DQ haplotypes were handled as single units for association and clustering, since linkage in the cohort was strong. The study used immunosequencing to profile the T cell repertoires of 670 or so subjects and linked those repertoires to cytomegalovirus serostatus. The later analysis used no new phenotypic data to find candidate immune exposures, relying instead on TCR beta sequences and their occurrence across donors. Donor age, sex, ethnicity and CMV serostatus were collected together with the repertoire data. A later genetic analysis used genome-wide SNP genotypes for about 65% of the 666 donors, treating that subset as a discovery cohort. Every discovery cohort repertoire had been produced on one sequencing platform. Typing coverage varied by locus: roughly 629-640 donors for A, B, C, DRB1 and DQB1; approximately 560 for DQA1; more than 600 for DPA1; roughly 450 for DPB1. High-throughput TCR immunosequencing, statistical association of individual TCRs with disease status, and machine learning were combined to predict cytomegalovirus infection status. A separate validation cohort of roughly 130 different subjects was used in addition to the 666-subject first cohort. An earlier analysis of a few hundred of the donors applied high-throughput TCR beta sequencing to assess whether each TCR beta V gene segment acted as functional or pseudogenic. Among the roughly 400 genotyped donors, around 81% belonged to the genetic ancestry cluster associated with self-reported Caucasian donors. Among some 410 genotyped donors of the cohort, an average of about 240,000 unique TCR beta nucleotide sequences were sequenced per donor, about a sixth of them non-productive. Roughly 300 gigabases of sequencing data and 78 million or so unique TCR sequences were included in an early release covering about 700 HLA-typed donors. In a later analysis, previously published TCR beta repertoires from some 640 donors were re-analyzed and high-resolution HLA genotyping was added so that TCR occurrence patterns could be studied. Both class I and class II loci were covered by HLA typing, at four-digit resolution.

The cohort consisted of some 730 healthy bone marrow donors. At the time of sampling, every cohort member was nominally healthy, though immune exposures that went unrecorded were likely present. The donor tested CMV seropositive, placing the donor among the roughly 300 seropositive members of the cohort. Every donor gave a peripheral blood sample, and the peripheral blood mononuclear cells from that sample were used for TCR beta sequencing. The Qiagen DNeasy Blood Extraction Kit was used to extract genomic DNA from the blood cell samples. The research as a whole found: A later analysis found that HLA-associated TCR beta chains were more clonally expanded and had lower generation probabilities than equally common non-associated chains. A cluster of highly shared sequence variants was judged likely to represent a technical artifact of the sequencing pipeline. A further reported finding was that TCR beta sequences accurately predicted the HLA-A and HLA-B alleles for most subjects in the first cohort. In an earlier analysis of under 600 of the donors, most TCR beta V segments were observed in productive rearrangements about 87% or about 30% of the time, broadly matching IMGT annotations. A later analysis reported that several top co-occurrence clusters appeared linked to parvovirus B19, influenza, CMV and Epstein-Barr virus. The presence/absence analyses assumed that sequencing depth was roughly uniform across donors, and that assumption may not be true. A few of the identified cytomegalovirus-associated TCR beta chains were confirmed in vitro to be specific for cytomegalovirus antigens. Because some donors lacked HLA typing at each locus, the association tests relied only on the typed subset. The classifier was reported to diagnose cytomegalovirus status with high specificity and sensitivity in both the original and validation cohorts. A later analysis associated 15,000 or so TCR beta sequences with specific HLA alleles at a false discovery rate of 0.05. A total of 150 to 200 TCR beta chains were listed by the study as associated with cytomegalovirus. In a later genetic analysis, fewer N-insertions in productive TCRs were reported among donors in an Asian-associated ancestry cluster than the roughly 700-donor mean. Linkage disequilibrium might explain the correlated functional status among segregating V segments, but an unknown experimental factor could not be ruled out. An association between a missense DCLRE1C variant and V-gene and J-gene trimming of TCR beta chains was found in a later genetic analysis and replicated in an independent cohort. When HLA alleles, especially DR and DQ, strongly co-occurred, TCR associations were difficult to assign to individual alleles. The authors suggested that the approach could potentially be extended to other disease states and immunological phenotypes. According to a later analysis, TCR association rates differed among HLA loci, with DRB1 alleles showing the most associated TCRs and HLA-C alleles showing the fewest. Most TCR sequences were observed very rarely across donors, whereas some public TCRs were present in many individuals. The earlier analysis of 587 of the donors excluded roughly 17 rarely observed V segments, including chromosome 9 orphons, because counts were too low. Some IMGT-functional V segments, including TRBV6-2 and TRBV6-3, could not be told apart with the 87-base-pair reads, so those segments were excluded. In a later analysis, most CMV-associated TCR beta chains were found to appear HLA-restricted, with HLA associations seemingly driven largely by CMV exposure. In this cohort, only TCR beta chains were sequenced, and detectable features were limited by the absence of alpha or paired-chain data. The only immune exposure information available for the cohort was CMV serostatus.

The sequence joins TRBV27 to TRBJ1-1, and possibly TRBD1, on 5 matching bases. Specimen: PBMCs. This receptor was obtained from a woman aged 40 to 50 in good health and CMV-seropositive. The nucleotide sequence is given as TGTGCCAGCCAGGGGAACACTGAAGCTTTCTTT. This sequence encodes CASQGNTEAFF.